This passage covers 3 T cell receptor beta chains from one sample sequenced in a study of blood T cell repertoires in COVID-19. Generated by immunoSEQ multiplex PCR, the TCRdb table keeps only in-frame clones and is missing some. This sample has 300,000 to 350,000 clones, with 87% found just once. The sequenced sample was peripheral blood. These receptor sequences come from a man aged 18 to 29 with active or convalescent COVID-19.

The chain employs TRBV4-3 and TRBJ1-1; 9 nucleotides match TRBD1. The germline gives CDR1 LGHNA, CDR2 YSLEER. V trimming: 3 bases; J trimming: 7 bases; junction bases outside the gene matches: 9. This CDR3 region has 15 residues. The CDR3 loop reads CASSHERTGAFEAFF. CDR3 bases: TGCGCCAGCAGCCATGAAAGGACAGGGGCGTTTGAAGCTTTCTTT.

V is TRBV5-4 and J is TRBJ1-3; D may be TRBD1 (6 bases). V gave up 0 bases and J gave up 2 bases, with 9 bases separating them. The CDR3 runs 15 residues. CDR1 and CDR2 (germline): SGHNT, YYREEE (reference sequence). In DNA, the CDR3 is TGTGCCAGCAGCTTGGAGGGGGACCCTGGAAACACCATATATTTT. Its protein product is CASSLEGDPGNTIYF.

This clone showed up just once. This chain joins TRBV7-2 and TRBJ2-2, with 8 bases that match TRBD1. From germline, CDR1 is SGHTA and CDR2 FQGNSA. The V and J ends lost 3 bases and 10 bases, in that order; junction bases with no gene match: 10. The CDR3 covers 15 residues. CDR3 sequence: CASSFGQGASPELFF. Here the CDR3 DNA reads TGTGCCAGCAGCTTCGGACAGGGAGCATCGCCGGAGCTGTTTTTT. Supplemented by reference TRBV7-2 and TRBJ2-2, the full variable domain reads GAGVSQSPSNKVTEKGKDVELRCDPISGHTALYWYRQSLGQGLEFLIYFQGNSAPDKSGLPSDRFSAERTGGSVSTLTIQRTQQEDSAVYLCASSFGQGASPELFFGEGSRLTVL.